Listed below are T cell receptor beta chains from one sample, sequenced in a study of CD4+ T cells in melanoma. Assay: immunoSEQ multiplex PCR; the TCRdb copy retains only in-frame clones and omits some. The sample has 10,000 or so clones, roughly 60% seen once. The sample taken for sequencing was cells from a culture (not recorded whether cultured in vitro). These receptor sequences come from a human donor with melanoma. The CDR3 runs from the conserved cysteine through the conserved F or W. A D gene is named only where the DNA matches it firmly. A clone size is listed for some rows: how often the clone was seen (once, few, many), or a class if it is expanded.

V	D	length	J	size	DNA	CDR3
TRBV30	NA	14	TRBJ2-2	NA	TGTGCCTGGAGTGGAGGTGGGGGGACCGGGGAGCTGTTTTTT	CAWSGGGGTGELFF
TRBV27	NA	15	TRBJ2-1	NA	TGTGCCAGCAGTTCGTGGGGCTTCTCCTACAATGAGCAGTTCTTC	CASSSWGFSYNEQFF
TRBV5-1	NA	13	TRBJ1-5	NA	TGTGCCAGCAGCTTGAATTCCTGGGGGGCCCAGCATTTT	CASSLNSWGAQHF
TRBV7-9	NA	18	TRBJ2-7	once	TGTGCCAGCAGCCGCGGGACCGGCGGATTGGCCAACTCCTACGAGCAGTACTTC	CASSRGTGGLANSYEQYF
TRBV19	NA	15	TRBJ1-5	NA	TGTGCCAGTAGTATAGGAGGTCGGGAAAATCAGCCCCAGCATTTT	CASSIGGRENQPQHF
TRBV5-6	TRBD1	15	TRBJ2-7	NA	TGTGCCAGCAGCACCCTACAGGGGGCACGCGACGAGCAGTACTTC	CASSTLQGARDEQYF
TRBV9	TRBD1	15	TRBJ2-2	NA	TGTGCCAGCAGCAGCCGGGACAGGGTGATCGGGGAGCTGTTTTTT	CASSSRDRVIGELFF
TRBV19	TRBD1	14	TRBJ1-5	few	TGTGCCAGTAGTCGCGGACAGGGGGATCAGCCCCAGCATTTT	CASSRGQGDQPQHF
TRBV5-6	NA	14	TRBJ2-7	NA	TGTGCCAGCAGCGCGGGACCGCTCGGGTACGAGCAGTACTTC	CASSAGPLGYEQYF
TRBV19	TRBD2	13	TRBJ2-4	NA	TGTGCCAGTAGTATCGGGGGGAAAAACATTCAGTACTTC	CASSIGGKNIQYF
TRBV5-1	NA	14	TRBJ2-7	NA	TGCGCCAGCAGGGGGGACTGGCCATCCTACGAGCAGTACTTC	CASRGDWPSYEQYF
TRBV19	NA	13	TRBJ1-2	NA	TGTGCCAGTAGTATGGCAGGGGACTATGGCTACACCTTC	CASSMAGDYGYTF
TRBV19	NA	13	TRBJ1-5	NA	TGTGCCAGTACCACTGACCCAAAGGGGCCCCAGCATTTT	CASTTDPKGPQHF
TRBV7-9	TRBD2	13	TRBJ2-1	NA	TGTGCCAGCAGCTTGGGAGGGAATTTTGAGCAGTTCTTC	CASSLGGNFEQFF
TRBV9	TRBD1	16	TRBJ2-1	medium-sized	TGTGCCAGCAGCGTAGCTAGCCAGGGGGCCGGGAATGAGCAGTTCTTC	CASSVASQGAGNEQFF
TRBV5-1	TRBD1	16	TRBJ2-3	NA	TGCGCCAGCAGGTTTGGGACAGGGGGAAAAACAGATACGCAGTATTTT	CASRFGTGGKTDTQYF
TRBV5-1	NA	14	TRBJ1-1	large	TGCGCCAGCAGCTCCGAGGGGATGGGGACTGAAGCTTTCTTT	CASSSEGMGTEAFF
TRBV29-1	NA	12	TRBJ1-1	few	TGCAGCGTTGCCCAGGGGTTGGCTGAAGCTTTCTTT	CSVAQGLAEAFF
TRBV10-3	TRBD1	15	TRBJ1-6	NA	TGTGCCATCAGAGCCCTCGACAGGGGGAGCTCACCCCTCCACTTT	CAIRALDRGSSPLHF
TRBV11-2	NA	15	TRBJ2-1	NA	TGTGCCAGCAGCTTACGGGGTGGTCAGGGCGCGAAGCAGTTCTTC	CASSLRGGQGAKQFF
TRBV4-1	NA	16	TRBJ1-5	NA	TGCGCCAGCAGCCAAGTCAAAGGCGCCCTCAATCAGCCCCAGCATTTT	CASSQVKGALNQPQHF
TRBV21-1	NA	14	TRBJ2-3	NA	TGTGCCAGCAGCAGGTCAGGGAACACAGATACGCAGTATTTT	CASSRSGNTDTQYF